A few counts support the clone carrying this T cell receptor (beta chain). This sample was taken from a study of spatial heterogeneity in lung cancer. Trimming shortened V by 5 bases and J by 5 bases, and 21 bases separated the two germline ends. CDR3 length: 16 residues. From germline, CDR1 is SGHVS and CDR2 FQNEAQ. MiXCR, run by TCRdb on the 5' RACE reads, gives a single entry per CDR3 protein. Of about 85,000 distinct CDR3 sequences listed, approximately 20% are singletons. Time point in this sample: sample taken at primary tumor resection. Researchers sequenced whole RNA taken from tumor, nontumor lung or frozen PBMC without sorting.

Sequenced here: PBMCs, sampled at surgery. The V call is TRBV7-8, the J call TRBJ1-2; D may be TRBD1 (6 bases). The sequence was obtained from a male donor with early-stage non-small cell lung cancer. Written as DNA, the CDR3 is TGTGCCAGCAGCCTCCTGGCCAGGCCTAGGGGGTATGGCTACACCTTC. This gives the protein CASSLLARPRGYGYTF.